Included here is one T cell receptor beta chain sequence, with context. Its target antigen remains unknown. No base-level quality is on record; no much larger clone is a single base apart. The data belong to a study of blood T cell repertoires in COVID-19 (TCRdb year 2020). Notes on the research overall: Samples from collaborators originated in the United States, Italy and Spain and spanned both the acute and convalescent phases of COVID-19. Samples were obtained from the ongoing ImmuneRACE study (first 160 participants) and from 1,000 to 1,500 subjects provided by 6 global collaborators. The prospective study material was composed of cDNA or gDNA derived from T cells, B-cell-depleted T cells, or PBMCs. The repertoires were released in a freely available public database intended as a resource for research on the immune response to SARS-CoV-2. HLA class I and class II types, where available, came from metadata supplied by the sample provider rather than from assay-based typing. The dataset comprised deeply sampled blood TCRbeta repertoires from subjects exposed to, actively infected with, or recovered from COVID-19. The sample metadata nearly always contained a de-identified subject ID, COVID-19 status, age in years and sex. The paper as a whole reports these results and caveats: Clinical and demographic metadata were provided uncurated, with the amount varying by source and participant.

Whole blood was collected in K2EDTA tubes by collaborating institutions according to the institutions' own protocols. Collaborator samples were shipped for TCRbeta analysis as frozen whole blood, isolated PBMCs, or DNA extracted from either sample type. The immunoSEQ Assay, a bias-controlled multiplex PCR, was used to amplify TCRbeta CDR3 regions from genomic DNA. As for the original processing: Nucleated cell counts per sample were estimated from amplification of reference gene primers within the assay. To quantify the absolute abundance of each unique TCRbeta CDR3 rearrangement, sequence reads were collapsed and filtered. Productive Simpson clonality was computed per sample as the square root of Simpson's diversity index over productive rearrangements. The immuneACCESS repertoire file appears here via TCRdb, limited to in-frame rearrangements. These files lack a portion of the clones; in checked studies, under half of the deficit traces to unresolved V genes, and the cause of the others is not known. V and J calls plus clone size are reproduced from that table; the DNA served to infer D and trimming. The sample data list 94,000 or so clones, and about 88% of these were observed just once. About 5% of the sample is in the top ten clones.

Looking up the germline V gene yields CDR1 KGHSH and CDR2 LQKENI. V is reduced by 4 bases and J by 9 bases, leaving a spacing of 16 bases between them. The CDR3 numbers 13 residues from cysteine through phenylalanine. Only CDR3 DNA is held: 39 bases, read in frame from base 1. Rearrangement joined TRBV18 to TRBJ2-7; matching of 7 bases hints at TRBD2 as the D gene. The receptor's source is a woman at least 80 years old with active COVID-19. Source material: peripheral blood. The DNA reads TGTGCCAGCTCACGAGGGGGGGCCCAAACGCAGTACTTC. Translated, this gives CASSRGGAQTQYF.